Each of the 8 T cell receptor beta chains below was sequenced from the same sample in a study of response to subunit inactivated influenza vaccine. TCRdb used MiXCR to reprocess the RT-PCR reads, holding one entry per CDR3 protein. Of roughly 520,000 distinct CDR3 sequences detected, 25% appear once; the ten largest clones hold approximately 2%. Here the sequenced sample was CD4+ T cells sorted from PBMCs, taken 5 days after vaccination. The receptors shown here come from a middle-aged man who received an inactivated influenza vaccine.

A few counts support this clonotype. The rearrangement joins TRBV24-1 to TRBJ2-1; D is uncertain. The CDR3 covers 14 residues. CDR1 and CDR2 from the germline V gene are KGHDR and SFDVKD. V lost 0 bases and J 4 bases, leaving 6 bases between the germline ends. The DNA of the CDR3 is TGTGCCACCAGTGATTTGAACCCTTACAATGAGCAGTTCTTC. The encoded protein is CATSDLNPYNEQFF.

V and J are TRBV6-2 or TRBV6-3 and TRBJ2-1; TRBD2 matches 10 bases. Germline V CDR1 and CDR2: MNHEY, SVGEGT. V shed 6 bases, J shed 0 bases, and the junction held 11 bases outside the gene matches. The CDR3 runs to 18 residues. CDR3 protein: CASREVAGGPSSYNEQFF. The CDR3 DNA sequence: TGTGCCAGCAGGGAGGTAGCGGGAGGCCCGAGCTCCTACAATGAGCAGTTCTTC.

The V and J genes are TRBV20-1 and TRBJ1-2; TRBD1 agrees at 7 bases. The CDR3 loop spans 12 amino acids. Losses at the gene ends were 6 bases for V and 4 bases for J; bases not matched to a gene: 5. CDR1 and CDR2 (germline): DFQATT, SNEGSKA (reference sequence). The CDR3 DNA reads TGCAGTGCGGCGGGACAGATCTATGGCTACACCTTC. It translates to CSAAGQIYGYTF.

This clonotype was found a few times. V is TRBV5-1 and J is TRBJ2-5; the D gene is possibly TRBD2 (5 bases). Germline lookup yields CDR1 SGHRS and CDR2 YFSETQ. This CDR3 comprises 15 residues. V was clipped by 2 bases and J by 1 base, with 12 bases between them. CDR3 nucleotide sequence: TGCGCCAGCAGCTTATCTCCGGGATCCCAAGAGACCCAGTACTTC. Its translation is CASSLSPGSQETQYF.

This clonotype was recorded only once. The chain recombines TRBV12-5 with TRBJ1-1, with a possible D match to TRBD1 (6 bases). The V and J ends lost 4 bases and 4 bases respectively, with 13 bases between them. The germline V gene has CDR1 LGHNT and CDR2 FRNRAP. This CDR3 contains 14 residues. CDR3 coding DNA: TGTGCTAGTGGTTCCGGGACATGGGGCACTGAAGCTTTCTTT. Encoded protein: CASGSGTWGTEAFF.

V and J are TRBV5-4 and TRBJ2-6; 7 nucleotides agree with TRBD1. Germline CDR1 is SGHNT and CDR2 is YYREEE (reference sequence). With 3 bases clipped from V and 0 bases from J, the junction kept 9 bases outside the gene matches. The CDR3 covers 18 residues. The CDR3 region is CASSWGQTYFSGANVLTF. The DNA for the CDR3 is TGTGCCAGCAGCTGGGGACAGACCTACTTCTCTGGGGCCAACGTCCTGACTTTC.

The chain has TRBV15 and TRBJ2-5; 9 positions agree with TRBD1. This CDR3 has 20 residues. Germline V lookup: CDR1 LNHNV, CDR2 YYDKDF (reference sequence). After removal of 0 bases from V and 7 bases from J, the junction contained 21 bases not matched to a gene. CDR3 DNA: TGTGCCACCAGCAGAGATGGAGGACAGTACGGGACAGGGTCTCGAGGGACCCAGTACTTC. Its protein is CATSRDGGQYGTGSRGTQYF.

The CDR3 region has the DNA TGTGCCACCAGCAGAACCCCCGGTAGAAGCGCCGAGCAGTACTTC. Translation: CATSRTPGRSAEQYF. V usage is TRBV15 and J usage is TRBJ2-7; D is uncertain. This CDR3 comprises 15 residues. V was clipped by 2 bases and J by 6 bases, with 17 bases between them. In germline, CDR1 is LNHNV, CDR2 YYDKDF (reference sequence).